A selection of T cell receptor beta chains follows, all from one sample in a study of T cell responses to AZD1222 COVID-19 vaccine. The protocol was immunoSEQ multiplex PCR, while the TCRdb copy is restricted to in-frame clones and leaves out a portion. The table has about 56,000 clones, around nine tenths seen once; the top ten hold 6.9%. The starting material was peripheral blood, obtained 28 days after the second AZD1222 dose. Source of these receptors: an adult who received the AZD1222 COVID-19 vaccine. The CDR3 runs from the conserved cysteine through the conserved F or W. Each record gives: D gene, clone size, V gene, J gene, CDR3 length, CDR3 DNA, CDR3 protein. A D gene is named only where the DNA matches it firmly. Size is omitted from some rows. Given values are once, few, many or a class for expanded clones.

>TRBD2|.|TRBV29-1|TRBJ2-1|14
TGCAGCGGGGAGGTTGCGGGGGGGCGAACTGAGCAGTTCTTC
CSGEVAGGRTEQFF
>.|.|TRBV29-1|TRBJ1-1|12
TGCAGCGTTGAGGGAAGGGGCACTGAAGCTTTCTTT
CSVEGRGTEAFF
>.|.|TRBV30|TRBJ2-1|12
TGTGCCTGGAGTGGATTCGGGAATGAGCAGTTCTTC
CAWSGFGNEQFF
>.|.|TRBV5-1|TRBJ1-6|15
TGCGCCAGCAGCTTGGTGTCCGGTGCTAATTCACCCCTCCACTTT
CASSLVSGANSPLHF
>TRBD2|.|TRBV19|TRBJ2-1|20
TGTGCCAGTAGCTCCCTCGGTTCCATCGGCTTGATAGCGGGGTCCAATGAGCAGTTCTTC
CASSSLGSIGLIAGSNEQFF
>.|.|TRBV6-5|TRBJ2-3|15
TGTGCCAGCAGTTACTCGAAAAGGGGGACAGATACGCAGTATTTT
CASSYSKRGTDTQYF
>TRBD1|.|TRBV6-5|TRBJ1-6|15
TGTGCCAGCAGTTACGGTACAGGGGCAAGGTCACCCCTCCACTTT
CASSYGTGARSPLHF
>.|.|TRBV5-1|TRBJ2-3|13
TGCGCCAGCAGCTCAGACGGGGCAGATACGCAGTATTTT
CASSSDGADTQYF
>.|.|TRBV18|TRBJ2-7|15
TGTGCCAGCTCACCACTGGTTTCCGAATCCTACGAGCAGTACTTC
CASSPLVSESYEQYF
>TRBD1|.|TRBV11-2|TRBJ2-7|14
TGTGCCAGCAGCATATACCAGGGGGCTGGCGAGCAGTACTTC
CASSIYQGAGEQYF
>.|.|TRBV12-5|TRBJ1-6|17
TGTGCTAGTGTATTTGGGGAAGGGGACTCCTATAATTCACCCCTCCACTTT
CASVFGEGDSYNSPLHF
>.|once|TRBV5-1|TRBJ2-5|14
TGCGCCAGCAGCCAGGACCCTGGGAAAGAGACCCAGTACTTC
CASSQDPGKETQYF
>TRBD1|few|TRBV27|TRBJ1-6|15
TGTGCCAGCAGTTTCCAGACAGGGGGAAATTCACCCCTCCACTTT
CASSFQTGGNSPLHF
>.|.|TRBV5-1|TRBJ1-1|14
TGCGCCAGCAGCCAATGGGTTGGGAACACTGAAGCTTTCTTT
CASSQWVGNTEAFF
>.|.|TRBV4-1|TRBJ2-7|14
TGCGCCAGCAGCCAAGAGGAGAGCTCCTACGAGCAGTACTTC
CASSQEESSYEQYF
>.|.|TRBV11-1|TRBJ2-7|15
TGTGCCAGCAGTCCTTACCAGGGAGGATCCTACGAGCAGTACTTC
CASSPYQGGSYEQYF
>TRBD1|.|TRBV30|TRBJ2-5|17
TGTGCCTGGAGGGAACAGGGGGCGCTTATATACGAAGAGACCCAGTACTTC
CAWREQGALIYEETQYF
>TRBD1|.|TRBV19|TRBJ1-1|15
TGTGCCAGTAGTATAGCCACAGGGGGCGGCACTGAAGCTTTCTTT
CASSIATGGGTEAFF
>TRBD2|.|TRBV2|TRBJ2-2|13
TGTGCCAGCATCAGGGAGGGAACCGGGGAGCTGTTTTTT
CASIREGTGELFF
>.|once|TRBV28|TRBJ1-3|15
TGTGCCAGCAGTTTGTCGGGGATCTCTGGAAACACCATATATTTT
CASSLSGISGNTIYF
>.|few|TRBV6-1|TRBJ1-4|14
TGTGCCAGCAGTGAACGATCGATTGAAGAAAAACTGTTTTTT
CASSERSIEEKLFF
>.|once|TRBV20-1|TRBJ2-7|12
TGCAGTGCTAGTGAGGATTACCTAAGCCAGTACTTC
CSASEDYLSQYF
>.|.|TRBV19|TRBJ1-5|15
TGTGCCAGTAGTATCGGGGGTGGACGTATTCAGCCCCAGCATTTT
CASSIGGGRIQPQHF
>.|.|TRBV2|TRBJ1-6|14
TGTGCCAGCAGTGAAAGGATTCCTGTTCGACCCCTCCACTTT
CASSERIPVRPLHF
>TRBD2|.|TRBV7-9|TRBJ2-5|13
TGTGCCAGCACGCGGGGGGCGAGGGAGACCCAGTACTTC
CASTRGARETQYF
>.|.|TRBV5-4|TRBJ1-1|15
TGTGCCAGCAGCGGGTGGGGACGCCCGAGCACTGAAGCTTTCTTT
CASSGWGRPSTEAFF
>TRBD1|.|TRBV7-2|TRBJ1-4|15
TGTGCCAGCAGCTCCGCCGGGACAGGGGACGAAAAACTGTTTTTT
CASSSAGTGDEKLFF
>TRBD1|.|TRBV5-1|TRBJ1-3|18
TGCGCCAGCAGCCCCTACGGGACAGGGGGCGTGAGTGAAAACACCATATATTTT
CASSPYGTGGVSENTIYF
>.|once|TRBV7-9|TRBJ1-1|13
TGTGCCAGCAGCTTAGGTTGGTTCACTGAAGCTTTCTTT
CASSLGWFTEAFF
>.|.|TRBV29-1|TRBJ1-1|11
TGCAGCGTGGGAGGGCCCGGAGAAGCTTTCTTT
CSVGGPGEAFF
>TRBD1|few|TRBV7-2|TRBJ1-2|14
TGTGCCAGCAGCAACAGGGGAGCTAACTATGGCTACACCTTC
CASSNRGANYGYTF
>TRBD1|.|TRBV4-2|TRBJ2-7|13
TGTGCCAGCAGCCAAGATAGGGACAGCGAGCAGTACTTC
CASSQDRDSEQYF
>.|few|TRBV30|TRBJ1-5|13
TGTGCCTGGAACCGGAACGGCAATCAGCCCCAGCATTTT
CAWNRNGNQPQHF
>.|.|TRBV7-9|TRBJ1-1|15
TGTGCCAGCAGCCCCACCCTCCGGGGCCGGGAGGAAGCTTTCTTT
CASSPTLRGREEAFF
>TRBD1|.|TRBV3-1/TRBV3-2|TRBJ1-3|15
TGTGCCAGCAGCCCAACGACAGGGGGAGGAAACACCATATATTTT
CASSPTTGGGNTIYF
>TRBD1|.|TRBV2|TRBJ1-1|13
TGTGCCAGCAGGAATACAGGGGCCACTGAAGCTTTCTTT
CASRNTGATEAFF
>.|.|TRBV6-5|TRBJ2-7|14
TGTGCCAGCAGTAACAGGGCGGGGAACTACGAGCAGTACTTC
CASSNRAGNYEQYF
>TRBD2|.|TRBV18|TRBJ2-7|16
TGTGCCAGCTCACCACCGGTCGCGGGGGGGATTTACGAGCAGTACTTC
CASSPPVAGGIYEQYF
>TRBD1|.|TRBV2|TRBJ1-1|13
TGTGCCACCTTAGGACAGGGTAGCACTGAAGCTTTCTTT
CATLGQGSTEAFF
>.|.|TRBV5-1|TRBJ2-7|15
TGCGCCAGCAGCGCGGGGTCACCGAGCTCCTACGAGCAGTACTTC
CASSAGSPSSYEQYF